This T cell receptor (beta chain) was found in a study of shared clonotypes between healthy human individuals. Study context: CD4 naive and CD4 memory each took three plates per donor, while CD8 naive took two and CD8 memory one.

Germline trimming cut 10 bases from V and 2 bases from J; bases unmatched to any gene: 8. This CDR3 is 13 amino acids long. Per germline, CDR1 WSHSY and CDR2 SAAADI. Original processing methods: As immunoSEQ supplied junction-only sequences (without quality scores), filtering differed. Measured with immunoSEQ multiplex PCR; TCRdb has only the in-frame clones, and not every one. For V, J and clone size, that table is used; D and trimming come from the DNA. The table includes 2 million or so clones, approximately 94% detected once. Naive CD8 cells lacked CD45RO and underwent positive selection for CCR7, leaving out terminally differentiated effector memory CD45RA+ cells.

The sequenced sample was naive CD8+ T cells sorted from blood. The chain combines TRBV10-2 with TRBJ2-7; 7 nucleotides match TRBD1. This TCR derives from a man younger than 35 in good health. CDR3 DNA: TGCGCCACCCTCCAGGGGGAAGCCTACGAGCAGTACTTC. Its translation: CATLQGEAYEQYF.